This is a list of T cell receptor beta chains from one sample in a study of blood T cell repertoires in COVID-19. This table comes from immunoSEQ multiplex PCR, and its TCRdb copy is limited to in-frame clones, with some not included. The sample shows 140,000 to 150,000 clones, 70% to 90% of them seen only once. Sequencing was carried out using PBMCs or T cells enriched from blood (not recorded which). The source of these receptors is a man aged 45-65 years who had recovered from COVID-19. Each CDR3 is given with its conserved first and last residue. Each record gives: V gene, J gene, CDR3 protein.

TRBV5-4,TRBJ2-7,CASSWAGGEQYF
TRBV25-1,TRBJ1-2,CASSLWDEGGYGYTF
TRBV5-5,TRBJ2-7,CASSSGTEVSYEQYF
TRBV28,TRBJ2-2,CASSETGGVTGELFF
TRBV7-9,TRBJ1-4,CASTEGSEIATNEKLFF
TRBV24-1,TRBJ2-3,CATSRDRTQYF
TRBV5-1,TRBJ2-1,CASSPGTGGFNEQFF
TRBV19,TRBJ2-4,CASSVDRTSGRAKNIQYF
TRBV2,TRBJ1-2,CASSGTGGALGYTF
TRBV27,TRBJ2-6,CASSFGGSGANVLTF